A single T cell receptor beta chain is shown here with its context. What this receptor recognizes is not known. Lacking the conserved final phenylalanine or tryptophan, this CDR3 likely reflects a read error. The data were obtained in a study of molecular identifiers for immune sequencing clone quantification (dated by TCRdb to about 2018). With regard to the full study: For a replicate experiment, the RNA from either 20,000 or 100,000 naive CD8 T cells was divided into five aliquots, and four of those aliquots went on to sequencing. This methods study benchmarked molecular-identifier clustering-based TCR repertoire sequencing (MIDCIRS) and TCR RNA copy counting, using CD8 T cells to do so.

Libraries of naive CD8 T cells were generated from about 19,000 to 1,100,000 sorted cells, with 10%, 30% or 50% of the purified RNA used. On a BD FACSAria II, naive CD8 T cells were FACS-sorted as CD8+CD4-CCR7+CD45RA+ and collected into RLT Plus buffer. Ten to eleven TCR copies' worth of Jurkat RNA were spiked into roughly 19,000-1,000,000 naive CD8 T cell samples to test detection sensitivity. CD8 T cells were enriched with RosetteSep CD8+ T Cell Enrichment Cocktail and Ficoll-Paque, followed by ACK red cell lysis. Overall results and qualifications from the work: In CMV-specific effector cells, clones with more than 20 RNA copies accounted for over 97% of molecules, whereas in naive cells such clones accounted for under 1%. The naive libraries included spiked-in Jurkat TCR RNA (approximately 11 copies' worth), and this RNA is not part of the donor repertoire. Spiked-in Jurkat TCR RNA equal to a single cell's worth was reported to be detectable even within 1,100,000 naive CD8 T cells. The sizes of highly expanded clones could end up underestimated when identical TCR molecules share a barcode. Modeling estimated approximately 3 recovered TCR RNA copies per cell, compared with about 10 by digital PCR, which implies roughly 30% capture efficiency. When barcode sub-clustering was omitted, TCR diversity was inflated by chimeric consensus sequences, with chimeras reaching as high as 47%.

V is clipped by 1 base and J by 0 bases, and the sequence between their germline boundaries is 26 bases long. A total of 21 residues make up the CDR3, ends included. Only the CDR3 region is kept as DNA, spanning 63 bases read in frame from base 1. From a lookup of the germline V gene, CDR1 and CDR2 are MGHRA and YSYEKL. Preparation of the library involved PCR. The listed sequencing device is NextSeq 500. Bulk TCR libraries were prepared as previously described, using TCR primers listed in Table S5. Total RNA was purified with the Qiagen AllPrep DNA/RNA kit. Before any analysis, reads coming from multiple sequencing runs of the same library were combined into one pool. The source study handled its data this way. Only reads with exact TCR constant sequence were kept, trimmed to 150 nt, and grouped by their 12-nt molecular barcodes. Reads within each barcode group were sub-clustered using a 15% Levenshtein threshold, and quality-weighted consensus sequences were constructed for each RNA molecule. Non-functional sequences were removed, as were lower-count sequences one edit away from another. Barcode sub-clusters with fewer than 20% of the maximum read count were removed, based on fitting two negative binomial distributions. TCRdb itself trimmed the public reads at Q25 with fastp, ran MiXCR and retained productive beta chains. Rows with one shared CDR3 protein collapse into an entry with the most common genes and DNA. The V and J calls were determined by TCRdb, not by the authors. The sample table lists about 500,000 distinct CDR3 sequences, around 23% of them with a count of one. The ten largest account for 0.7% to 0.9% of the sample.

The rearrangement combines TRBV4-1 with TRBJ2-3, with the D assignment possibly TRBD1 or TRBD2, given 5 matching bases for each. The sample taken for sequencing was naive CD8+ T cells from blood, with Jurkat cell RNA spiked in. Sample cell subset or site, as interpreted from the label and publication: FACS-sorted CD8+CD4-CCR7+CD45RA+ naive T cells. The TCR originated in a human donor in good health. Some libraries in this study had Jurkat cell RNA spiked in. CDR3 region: CASSQGSGRPKIGTSTDTQYS. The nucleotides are TGCGCCAGCAGCCAAGGCTCCGGTCGACCTAAAATCGGGACCAGCACAGATACGCAGTATTCT.